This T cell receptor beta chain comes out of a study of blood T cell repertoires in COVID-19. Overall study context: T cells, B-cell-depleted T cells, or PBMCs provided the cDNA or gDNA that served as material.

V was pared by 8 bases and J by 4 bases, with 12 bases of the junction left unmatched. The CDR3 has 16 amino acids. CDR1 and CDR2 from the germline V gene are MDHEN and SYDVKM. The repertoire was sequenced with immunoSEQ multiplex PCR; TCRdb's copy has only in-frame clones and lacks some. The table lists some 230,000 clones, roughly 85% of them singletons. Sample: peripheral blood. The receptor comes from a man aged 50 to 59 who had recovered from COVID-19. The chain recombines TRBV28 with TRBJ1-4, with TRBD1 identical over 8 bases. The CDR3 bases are TGTGCCAGCGGGGAGCTTCCTGGACAGGGTAATGAAAAACTGTTTTTT. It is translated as CASGELPGQGNEKLFF.